This T cell receptor beta chain emerged from a study of T-cell reconstitution after alpha-beta-depleted transplantation in children. Study-level findings and limits: Counts and diversity of T cells one year after transplant came mostly from newly produced T cells. Approximately two months post-transplant, alpha-beta T cells reportedly originated from several hundred expanded graft clones. At day 60, the high TCRbeta diversity found in some patients originated from recipient T cells and thymic progenitors that had survived.

This clonotype came up once. What it binds is unknown. Unmatched junction bases numbered 9, after V lost 8 bases and J lost 2 bases. Germline CDR1 reads DFQATT; CDR2 reads SNEGSKA (reference sequence). The CDR3 runs 14 residues. Preparation of the TCRbeta library used unique molecular identifiers. TCRdb reanalysed the PCR reads using MiXCR and keeps one entry per CDR3 protein. There are a few hundred thousand distinct CDR3 sequences in the sample; around 27% occur only once, and 30% to 40% lies in the top ten. Source: PBMCs, taken before TCRalphabeta/CD19-depleted stem cell transplant. The sequence was collected from a boy less than two years old with Wiskott-Aldrich syndrome, due to receive a stem cell transplant. V gene TRBV20-1 combines with J gene TRBJ1-1; 9 bases agree with TRBD1. The CDR3, as DNA: TGCAGTTCTCAGGTGGGACAGGGCAACACTGAAGCTTTCTTT. Encoded protein: CSSQVGQGNTEAFF.